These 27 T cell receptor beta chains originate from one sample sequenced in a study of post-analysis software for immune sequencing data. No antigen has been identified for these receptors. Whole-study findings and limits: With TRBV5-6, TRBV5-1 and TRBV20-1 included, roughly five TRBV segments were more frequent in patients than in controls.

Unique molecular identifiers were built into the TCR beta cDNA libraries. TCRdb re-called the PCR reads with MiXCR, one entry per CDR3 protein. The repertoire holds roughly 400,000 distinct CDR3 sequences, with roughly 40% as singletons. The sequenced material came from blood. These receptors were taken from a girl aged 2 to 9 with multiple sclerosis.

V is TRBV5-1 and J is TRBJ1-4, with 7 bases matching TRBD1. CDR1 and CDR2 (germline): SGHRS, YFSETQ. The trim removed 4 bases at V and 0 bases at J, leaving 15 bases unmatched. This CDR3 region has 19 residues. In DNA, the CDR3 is TGCGCCAGCAGCCCATCGCCGTTAACAGGGGAGTCAACTAATGAAAAACTGTTTTTT. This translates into CASSPSPLTGESTNEKLFF.

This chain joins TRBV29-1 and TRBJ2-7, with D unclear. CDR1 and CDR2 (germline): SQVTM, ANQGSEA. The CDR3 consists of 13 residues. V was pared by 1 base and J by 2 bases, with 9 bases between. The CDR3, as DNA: TGCAGCGTTGAAGTGGGGTTGGCCTACGAGCAGTACTTC. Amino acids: CSVEVGLAYEQYF.

CDR3 in amino acids: CASSSGLHRTDTQYF. In DNA form, the CDR3 reads TGTGCCAGCAGTTCGGGGCTCCATCGCACAGATACGCAGTATTTT. V usage is TRBV6-6 and J usage is TRBJ2-3; D tentatively reads TRBD1 or TRBD2 (5 bases each). Trimming stripped 4 bases from V and 1 base from J, with 12 bases between. CDR1 MNHNY and CDR2 SVGAGI come from the germline V gene (reference sequence). This CDR3 is built from 15 residues.

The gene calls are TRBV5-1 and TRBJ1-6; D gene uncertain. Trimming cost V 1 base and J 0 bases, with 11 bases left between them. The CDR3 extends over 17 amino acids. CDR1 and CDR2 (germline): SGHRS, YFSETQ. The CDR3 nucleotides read TGCGCCAGCAGCTTGATGACGGGGAGCTCCTATAATTCACCCCTCCACTTT. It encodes CASSLMTGSSYNSPLHF.

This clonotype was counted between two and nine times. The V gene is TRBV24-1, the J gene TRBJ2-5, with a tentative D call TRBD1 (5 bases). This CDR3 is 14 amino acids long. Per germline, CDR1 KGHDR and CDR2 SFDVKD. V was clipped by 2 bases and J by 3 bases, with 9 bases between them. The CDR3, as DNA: TGTGCCACCAGTGATTACGTCAGGGAAGAGACCCAGTACTTC. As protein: CATSDYVREETQYF.

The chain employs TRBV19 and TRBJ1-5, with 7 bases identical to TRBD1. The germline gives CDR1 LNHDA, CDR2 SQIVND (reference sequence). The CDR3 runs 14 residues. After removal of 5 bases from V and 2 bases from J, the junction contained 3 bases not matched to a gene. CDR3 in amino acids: CASSHRGRNQPQHF. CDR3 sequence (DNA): TGTGCCAGTAGTCACAGGGGACGCAATCAGCCCCAGCATTTT.

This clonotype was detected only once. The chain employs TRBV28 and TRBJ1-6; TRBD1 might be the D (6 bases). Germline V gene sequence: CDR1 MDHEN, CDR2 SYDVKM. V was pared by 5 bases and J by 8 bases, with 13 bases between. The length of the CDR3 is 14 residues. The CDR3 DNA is TGTGCCAGCAGTCCCCCGGGGGCAGATTCACCCCTCCACTTT. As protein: CASSPPGADSPLHF.

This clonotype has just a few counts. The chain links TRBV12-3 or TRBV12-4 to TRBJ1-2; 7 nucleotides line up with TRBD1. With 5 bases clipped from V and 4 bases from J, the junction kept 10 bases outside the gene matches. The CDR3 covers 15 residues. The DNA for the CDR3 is TGTGCCAGCAGTCCACGACAGGGATCGGGCTATGGCTACACCTTC. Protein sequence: CASSPRQGSGYGYTF.

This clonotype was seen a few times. CDR3 residues: CASSLGEGYRSPLHF. Here the CDR3 DNA reads TGTGCCAGCAGCTTAGGTGAGGGATATCGTTCACCCCTCCACTTT. The chain carries TRBV7-2 and TRBJ1-6, with unresolved D. From germline, CDR1 is SGHTA and CDR2 FQGNSA. Trimming stripped 1 base from V and 9 bases from J, with 13 bases between. CDR3 length: 15 residues.

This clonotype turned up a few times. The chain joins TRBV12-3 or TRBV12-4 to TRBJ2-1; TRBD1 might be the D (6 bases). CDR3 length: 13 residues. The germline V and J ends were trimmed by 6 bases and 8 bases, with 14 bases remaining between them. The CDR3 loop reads CASRPTGLDEQFF. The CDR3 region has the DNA TGTGCCAGCAGGCCCACAGGGTTGGATGAGCAGTTCTTC.

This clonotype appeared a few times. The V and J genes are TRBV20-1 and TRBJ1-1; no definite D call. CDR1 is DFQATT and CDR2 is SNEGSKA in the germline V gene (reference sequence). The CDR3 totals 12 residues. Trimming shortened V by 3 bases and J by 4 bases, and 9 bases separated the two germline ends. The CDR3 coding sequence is TGCAGTGCTAGGCCGTTTGGCACTGAAGCTTTCTTT. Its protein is CSARPFGTEAFF.

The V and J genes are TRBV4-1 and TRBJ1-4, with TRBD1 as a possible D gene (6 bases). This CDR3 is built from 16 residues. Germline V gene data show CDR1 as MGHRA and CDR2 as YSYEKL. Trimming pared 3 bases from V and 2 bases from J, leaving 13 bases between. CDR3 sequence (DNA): TGCGCCAGCAGCCATATAGGGACAACGACTAATGAAAAACTGTTTTTT. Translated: CASSHIGTTTNEKLFF.

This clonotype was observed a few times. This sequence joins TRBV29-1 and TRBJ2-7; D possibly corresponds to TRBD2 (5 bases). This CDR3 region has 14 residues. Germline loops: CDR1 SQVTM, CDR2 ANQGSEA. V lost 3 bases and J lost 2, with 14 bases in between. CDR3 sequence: CSVESSRLPYEQYF. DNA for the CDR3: TGCAGCGTTGAGTCTAGCAGGTTACCCTACGAGCAGTACTTC.

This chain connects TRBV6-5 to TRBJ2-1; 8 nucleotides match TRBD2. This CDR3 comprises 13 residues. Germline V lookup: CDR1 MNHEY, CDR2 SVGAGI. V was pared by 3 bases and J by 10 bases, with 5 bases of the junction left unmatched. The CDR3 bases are TGTGCCAGCAGTTATACGGGGGGGTACGAGCAGTTCTTC. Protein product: CASSYTGGYEQFF.

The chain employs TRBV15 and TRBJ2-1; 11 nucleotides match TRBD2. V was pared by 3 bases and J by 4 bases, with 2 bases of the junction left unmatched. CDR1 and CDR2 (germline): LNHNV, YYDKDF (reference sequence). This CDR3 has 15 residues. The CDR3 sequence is CATSSRLAGYNEQFF. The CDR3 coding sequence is TGTGCCACCAGCAGTCGACTAGCGGGATACAATGAGCAGTTCTTC.

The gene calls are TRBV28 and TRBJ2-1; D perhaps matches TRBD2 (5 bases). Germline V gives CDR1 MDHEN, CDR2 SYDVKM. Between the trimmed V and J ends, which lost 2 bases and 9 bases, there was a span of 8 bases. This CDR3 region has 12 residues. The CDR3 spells CASSLEGTEQFF. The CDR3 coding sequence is TGTGCCAGCAGTTTAGAGGGAACTGAGCAGTTCTTC.

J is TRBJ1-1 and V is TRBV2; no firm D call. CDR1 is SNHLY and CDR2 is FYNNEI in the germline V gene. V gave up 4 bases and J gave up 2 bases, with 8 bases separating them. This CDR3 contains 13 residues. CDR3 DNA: TGTGCCAGCAGTGGCCTGGTTAACACTGAAGCTTTCTTT. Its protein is CASSGLVNTEAFF. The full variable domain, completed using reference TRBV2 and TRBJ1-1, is EPEVTQTPSHQVTQMGQEVILRCVPISNHLYFYWYRQILGQKVEFLVSFYNNEISEKSEIFDDQFSVERPDGSNFTLKIRSTKLEDSAMYFCASSGLVNTEAFFGQGTRLTVV.

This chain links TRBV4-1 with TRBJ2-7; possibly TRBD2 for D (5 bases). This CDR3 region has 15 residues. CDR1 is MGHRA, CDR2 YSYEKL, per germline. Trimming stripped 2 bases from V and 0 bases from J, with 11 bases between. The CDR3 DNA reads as TGCGCCAGCAGCCAAAGTTGGGAGAGCTCCTACGAGCAGTACTTC. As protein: CASSQSWESSYEQYF.

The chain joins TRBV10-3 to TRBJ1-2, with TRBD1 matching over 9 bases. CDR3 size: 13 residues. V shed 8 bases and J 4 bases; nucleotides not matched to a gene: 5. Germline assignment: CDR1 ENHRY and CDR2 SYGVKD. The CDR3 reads CAIDPGQGYGYTF. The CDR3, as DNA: TGTGCCATCGATCCGGGACAGGGCTATGGCTACACCTTC.

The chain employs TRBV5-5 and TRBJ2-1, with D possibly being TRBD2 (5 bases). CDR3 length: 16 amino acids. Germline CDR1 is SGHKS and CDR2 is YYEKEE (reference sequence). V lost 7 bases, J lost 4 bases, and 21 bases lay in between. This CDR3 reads CASLLLAGISYNEQFF. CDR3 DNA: TGTGCCAGCCTGCTCCTTGCGGGTATCTCGTACAATGAGCAGTTCTTC. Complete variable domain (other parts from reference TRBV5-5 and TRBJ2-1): DAGVTQSPTHLIKTRGQQVTLRCSPISGHKSVSWYQQVLGQGPQFIFQYYEKEERGRGNFPDRFSARQFPNYSSELNVNALLLGDSALYLCASLLLAGISYNEQFFGPGTRLTVL.

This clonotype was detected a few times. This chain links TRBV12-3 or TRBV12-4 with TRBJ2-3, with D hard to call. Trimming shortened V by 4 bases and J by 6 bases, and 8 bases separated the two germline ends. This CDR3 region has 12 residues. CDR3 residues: CASSSNVDTQYF. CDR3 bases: TGTGCCAGCAGTTCGAACGTGGATACGCAGTATTTT.

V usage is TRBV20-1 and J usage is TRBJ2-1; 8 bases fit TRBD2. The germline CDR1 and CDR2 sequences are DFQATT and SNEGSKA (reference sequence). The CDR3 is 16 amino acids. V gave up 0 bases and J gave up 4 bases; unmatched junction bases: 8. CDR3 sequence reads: CSARDFGSSGYNEQFF. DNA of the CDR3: TGCAGTGCTAGAGATTTCGGGTCTAGCGGGTACAATGAGCAGTTCTTC.

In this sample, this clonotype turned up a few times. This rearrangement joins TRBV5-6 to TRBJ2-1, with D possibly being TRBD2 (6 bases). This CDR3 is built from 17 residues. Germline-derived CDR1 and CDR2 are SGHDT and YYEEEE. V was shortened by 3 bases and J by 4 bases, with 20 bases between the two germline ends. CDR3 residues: CASSSRRGIIPYNEQFF. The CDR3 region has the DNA TGTGCCAGCAGCTCGAGGAGGGGAATTATACCTTACAATGAGCAGTTCTTC.

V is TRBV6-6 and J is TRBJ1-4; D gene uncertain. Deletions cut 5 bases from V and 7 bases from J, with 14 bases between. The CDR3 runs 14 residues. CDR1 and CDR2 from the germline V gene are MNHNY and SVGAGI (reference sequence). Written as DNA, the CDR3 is TGTGCCAGCAGTCCCCAATTGGTTGGTGAAAAACTGTTTTTT. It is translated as CASSPQLVGEKLFF.

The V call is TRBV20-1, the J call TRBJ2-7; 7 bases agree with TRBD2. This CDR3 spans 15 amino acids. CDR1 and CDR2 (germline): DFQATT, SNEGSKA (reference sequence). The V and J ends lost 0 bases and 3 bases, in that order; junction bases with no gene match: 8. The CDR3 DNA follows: TGCAGTGCTAGAGAGTCGACTAGCTGGGGCTACGAGCAGTACTTC. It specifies CSARESTSWGYEQYF.

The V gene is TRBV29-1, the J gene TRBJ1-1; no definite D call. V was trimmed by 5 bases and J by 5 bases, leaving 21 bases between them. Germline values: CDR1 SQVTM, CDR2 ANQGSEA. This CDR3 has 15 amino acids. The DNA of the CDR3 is TGCAGCGTTACCCTGAGCGCGGATAAAGGTACTGAAGCTTTCTTT. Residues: CSVTLSADKGTEAFF.

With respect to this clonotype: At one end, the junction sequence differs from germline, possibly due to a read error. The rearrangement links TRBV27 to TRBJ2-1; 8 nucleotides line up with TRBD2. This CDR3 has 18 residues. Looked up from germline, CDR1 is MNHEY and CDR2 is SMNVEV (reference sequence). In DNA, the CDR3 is TGTGCCAGCAGACCGCTGGGAACGGGGGGGCGCTCCTACGATGAGCAGTTCTTC. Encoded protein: CASRPLGTGGRSYDEQFF.